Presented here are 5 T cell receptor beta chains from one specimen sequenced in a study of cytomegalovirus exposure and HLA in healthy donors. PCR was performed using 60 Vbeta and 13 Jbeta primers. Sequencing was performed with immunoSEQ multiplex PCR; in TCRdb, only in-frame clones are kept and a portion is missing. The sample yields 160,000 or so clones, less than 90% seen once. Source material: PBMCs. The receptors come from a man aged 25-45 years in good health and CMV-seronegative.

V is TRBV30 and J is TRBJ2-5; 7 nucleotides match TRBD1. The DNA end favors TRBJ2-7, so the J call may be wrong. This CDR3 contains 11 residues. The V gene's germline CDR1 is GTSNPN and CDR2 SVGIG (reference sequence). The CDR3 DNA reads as TGTGCCTGGAACAGGGGTGGCGAGCAGTACTTC. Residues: CAWNRGGEQYF.

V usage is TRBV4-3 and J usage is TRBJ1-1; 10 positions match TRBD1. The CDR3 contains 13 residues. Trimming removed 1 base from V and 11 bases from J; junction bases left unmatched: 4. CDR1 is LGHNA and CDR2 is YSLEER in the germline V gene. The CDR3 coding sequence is TGCGCCAGCAGCCAAGTGGACAGGGGGTACGCTTTCTTT. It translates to CASSQVDRGYAFF.

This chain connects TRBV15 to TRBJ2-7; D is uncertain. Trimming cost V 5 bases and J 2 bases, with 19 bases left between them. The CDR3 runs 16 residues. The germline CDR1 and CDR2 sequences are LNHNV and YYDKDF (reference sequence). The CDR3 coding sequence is TGTGCCACCAGCCCGATTTTATTAGTCCTCGCCTACGAGCAGTACTTC. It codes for CATSPILLVLAYEQYF.

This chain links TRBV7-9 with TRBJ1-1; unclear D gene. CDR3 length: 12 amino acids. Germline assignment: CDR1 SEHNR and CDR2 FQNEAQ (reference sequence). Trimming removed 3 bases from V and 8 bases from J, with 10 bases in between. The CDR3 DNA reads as TGTGCCAGCAGCTTTTATGTCGGGGAAGCTTTCTTT. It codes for CASSFYVGEAFF.

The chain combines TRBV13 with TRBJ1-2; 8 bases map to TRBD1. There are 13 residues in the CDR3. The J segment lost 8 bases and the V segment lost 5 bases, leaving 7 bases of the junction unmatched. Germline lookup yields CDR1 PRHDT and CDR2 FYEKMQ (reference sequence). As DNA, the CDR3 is TGTGCCAGCAGCCCGACAGGGGCGCACGGCTACACCTTC. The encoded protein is CASSPTGAHGYTF.